This T cell receptor (beta chain) was captured in a study of blood T cells in healthy people across ages. Concerning this clonotype: Its antigen is not identified.

Study results and caveats: Both naive CD4+ cell counts and diversity were greater in long-lived donors than in aged donors.

For the second PCR, which ran for roughly 7 to 11 cycles, a sample-barcoded 5' primer and a J-beta primer mix were used. One entry per CDR3 protein results from TCRdb running MiXCR on the 5' RACE reads. The sample holds approximately 880,000 distinct CDR3 sequences, around 48% seen once. Isolation yielded PBMCs, at least 7 million per sample, in every case. This clonotype was obtained from a man aged 25 to 40 in good health. The specimen sequenced was blood.

The CDR3 loop is CASRDSSLGDTQYF. DNA for the CDR3: TGTGCCAGCCGAGACTCCTCGCTAGGAGATACGCAGTATTTT. The rearrangement joins TRBV28 to TRBJ2-3; D gene unclear. The CDR3 is 14 amino acids. The V gene's germline CDR1 is MDHEN and CDR2 SYDVKM. With 8 bases removed from V and 5 bases from J, the gap between germline ends came to 17 bases.